This T cell receptor beta chain stems from a study of blood T cell repertoires in COVID-19. Across the whole study: Sites in the United States, Italy and Spain provided acute and convalescent COVID-19 samples.

This table comes from immunoSEQ multiplex PCR, and its TCRdb copy is limited to in-frame clones, with some not included. The repertoire holds a few hundred thousand clones, roughly 77% seen once, with about 1% in the top ten. The germline gives CDR1 MNHEY, CDR2 SVGAGI. V lost 7 bases and J 2 bases, leaving 9 bases between the germline ends. The CDR3 extends over 12 amino acids. This chain links TRBV6-5 with TRBJ2-7, with D possibly being TRBD1 (5 bases). The specimen sequenced was peripheral blood. This sequence originates from a human donor with acute or convalescent COVID-19. The donor label of this sample is uncertain. The CDR3 here is CASKGRPYEQYF. CDR3 bases: TGTGCCAGCAAGGGGCGTCCCTACGAGCAGTACTTC.